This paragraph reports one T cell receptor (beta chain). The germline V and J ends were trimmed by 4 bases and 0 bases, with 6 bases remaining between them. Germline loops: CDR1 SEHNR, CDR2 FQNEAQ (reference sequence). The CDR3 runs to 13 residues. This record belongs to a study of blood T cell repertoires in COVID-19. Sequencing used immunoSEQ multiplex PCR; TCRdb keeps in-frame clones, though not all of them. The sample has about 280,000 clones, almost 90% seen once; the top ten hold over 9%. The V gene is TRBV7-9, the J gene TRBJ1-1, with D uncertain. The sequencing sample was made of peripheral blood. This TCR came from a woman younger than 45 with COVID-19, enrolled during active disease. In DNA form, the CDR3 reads TGTGCCAGCAGCTCGTACATGAACACTGAAGCTTTCTTT. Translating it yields CASSSYMNTEAFF. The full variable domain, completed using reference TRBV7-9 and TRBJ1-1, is DTGVSQNPRHKITKRGQNVTFRCDPISEHNRLYWYRQTLGQGPEFLTYFQNEAQLEKSRLLSDRFSAERPKGSFSTLEIQRTEQGDSAMYLCASSSYMNTEAFFGQGTRLTVV.